The rows below give T cell receptor beta chains drawn from one sample of a study of graft-versus-host responses after intestinal transplantation. Clones were read by immunoSEQ multiplex PCR, and TCRdb kept only the in-frame ones, dropping some. The table records over 80,000 clones, 91% of them present only once. Antigens of these TCRs are unknown. The starting material was unstimulated CD4+ T cells sorted from spleen or lymph node cells, obtained before transplant. The receptors originated from a human donor who was the organ donor for an intestinal transplant. Both conserved end residues are part of each CDR3. The order of the fields is CDR3 protein, CDR3 DNA, V gene, J gene, D gene, clone size, CDR3 length. D genes are given only for firm matches. Size values are once, few and many counts, or a class for expanded clones, and some rows have none.

CASRLDRPDEQFF,TGCGCCAGCAGGCTAGACAGACCGGATGAGCAGTTCTTC,TRBV5-1,TRBJ2-1,-,-,13
CASSQENRRGDYEQYF,TGCGCCAGCAGCCAAGAGAACAGGCGGGGGGACTACGAGCAGTACTTC,TRBV4-3,TRBJ2-7,TRBD2,-,16
CASTEGSTEAFF,TGTGCCAGTACGGAGGGGAGCACTGAAGCTTTCTTT,TRBV19,TRBJ1-1,-,few,12
CASSPRDRGTYNEQFF,TGTGCTAGCAGTCCCCGGGACAGGGGCACCTACAATGAGCAGTTCTTC,TRBV7-7,TRBJ2-1,TRBD1,once,16
CSVLSTGKTQYF,TGCAGCGTTCTATCAACAGGGAAGACCCAGTACTTC,TRBV29-1,TRBJ2-5,-,-,12
CASGPDRGLLSSYNEQFF,TGCGCCAGCGGACCGGACAGGGGACTTCTGAGCTCCTACAATGAGCAGTTCTTC,TRBV5-1,TRBJ2-1,TRBD1,-,18
CASSPLRGDGYTF,TGTGCCAGCTCACCCCTACGCGGGGATGGCTACACCTTC,TRBV18,TRBJ1-2,-,-,13
CASSLDRGTNEKLFF,TGTGCCAGCAGCTTAGACAGGGGCACTAATGAAAAACTGTTTTTT,TRBV7-9,TRBJ1-4,TRBD1,-,15
CASSSTGPPYEQYF,TGTGCCAGTAGTTCTACAGGGCCTCCCTACGAGCAGTACTTC,TRBV19,TRBJ2-7,-,-,14
CASSYSRAQPQHF,TGTGCCAGCAGTTACTCGAGGGCTCAGCCCCAGCATTTT,TRBV6-5,TRBJ1-5,-,-,13
CASNHIDRAGTDTQYF,TGTGCCAGTAACCATATCGACAGAGCCGGCACAGATACGCAGTATTTT,TRBV19,TRBJ2-3,-,-,16
CASRLLGGYTF,TGTGCCAGCAGACTTCTCGGGGGCTACACCTTC,TRBV28,TRBJ1-2,-,-,11
CASSLADRVRPEQYF,TGTGCCAGCAGCTTAGCTGACAGGGTAAGGCCAGAGCAGTACTTC,TRBV11-2,TRBJ2-7,TRBD1,-,15
CASSRATGVKSKNIQYF,TGTGCCAGCAGCCGCGCGACAGGGGTTAAATCCAAAAACATTCAGTACTTC,TRBV5-6,TRBJ2-4,TRBD1,-,17
CASSHLRGANEKLFF,TGTGCCAGCTCGCACCTCAGGGGTGCAAATGAAAAACTGTTTTTT,TRBV18,TRBJ1-4,-,-,15
CASSNERIWTSHYNEQFF,TGTGCCAGCAGCAATGAAAGGATTTGGACATCCCACTACAATGAGCAGTTCTTC,TRBV7-6,TRBJ2-1,-,-,18
CSASSGAAFF,TGCAGTGCTAGTTCTGGGGCGGCTTTCTTT,TRBV20-1,TRBJ1-1,-,-,10
CASSVGTGASYEQYF,TGTGCCAGCAGCGTCGGGACAGGGGCTTCCTACGAGCAGTACTTC,TRBV9,TRBJ2-7,TRBD1,-,15
CASSVRGGEQYF,TGTGCCAGCAGCGTCCGGGGGGGGGAGCAGTACTTC,TRBV7-3,TRBJ2-5,TRBD2,-,12
CASSLSLAATDTQYF,TGTGCCAGCAGTTTATCCCTAGCGGCTACAGATACGCAGTATTTT,TRBV27,TRBJ2-3,TRBD2,-,15
CASSTQHRSSGGSYEQYF,TGTGCCAGTAGTACCCAGCACCGATCTAGCGGGGGATCCTACGAGCAGTACTTC,TRBV19,TRBJ2-7,TRBD2,-,18
CARSTDGSSYNSPLHF,TGTGCCAGAAGCACCGACGGGAGCTCCTATAATTCACCCCTCCACTTT,TRBV5-3,TRBJ1-6,-,-,16
CASSLVRETQYF,TGTGCCAGCAGCTTAGTCCGAGAGACCCAGTACTTC,TRBV7-9,TRBJ2-5,-,-,12
CASSPRVKMNTEAFF,TGCGCCAGCAGCCCACGAGTAAAAATGAACACTGAAGCTTTCTTT,TRBV4-3,TRBJ1-1,-,-,15
CASSLNRGRGTGELFF,TGTGCCAGCAGCCTGAACAGGGGGCGCGGCACCGGGGAGCTGTTTTTT,TRBV7-9,TRBJ2-2,TRBD1,-,16
CASSFFRGAVTDTQYF,TGTGCCAGCAGTTTTTTTCGGGGGGCCGTGACAGATACGCAGTATTTT,TRBV28,TRBJ2-3,-,-,16
CASSLRGGQETQYF,TGTGCCAGCAGTTTGAGGGGGGGGCAAGAGACCCAGTACTTC,TRBV28,TRBJ2-5,-,-,14
CASSFYGGTDSYEQYF,TGTGCCAGCAGCTTTTATGGGGGGACAGACTCCTACGAGCAGTACTTC,TRBV5-6,TRBJ2-7,-,-,16
CASSQDFRDSPLHF,TGCGCCAGCAGCCAAGATTTTCGAGATTCACCCCTCCACTTT,TRBV4-3,TRBJ1-6,-,-,14
CAISPRGLGETQYF,TGTGCCATCTCCCCCAGGGGGCTCGGGGAGACCCAGTACTTC,TRBV10-3,TRBJ2-5,TRBD1,-,14
CASSQVIAGGGNEQFF,TGCGCCAGCAGCCAAGTCATAGCGGGGGGGGGCAATGAGCAGTTCTTC,TRBV4-1,TRBJ2-1,TRBD2,-,16
CASSPRLVSESEFF,TGTGCCAGCAGTCCCCGACTAGTCAGCGAGTCGGAGTTCTTC,TRBV6-5,TRBJ2-1,-,-,14
CAWSGGAYNEQFF,TGTGCCTGGTCCGGGGGGGCCTACAATGAGCAGTTCTTC,TRBV30,TRBJ2-1,TRBD2,-,13
CASSQGIAGVTYNEQFF,TGTGCCAGCAGCCAAGGGATCGCGGGGGTTACCTACAATGAGCAGTTCTTC,TRBV4-2,TRBJ2-1,TRBD2,-,17
CASSPRGERYGYTF,TGTGCCAGCAGCCCCCGGGGAGAACGCTATGGCTACACCTTC,TRBV6-6,TRBJ1-2,-,-,14
CASSPDRGAEAFF,TGTGCCAGCTCACCGGACCGGGGGGCTGAAGCTTTCTTT,TRBV18,TRBJ1-1,-,-,13
CASSMGAGGNQPQHF,TGTGCCAGTAGTATGGGAGCAGGGGGCAATCAGCCCCAGCATTTT,TRBV19,TRBJ1-5,-,-,15
CASSYSGARQPQHF,TGTGCCAGCAGTTACTCAGGGGCGCGTCAGCCCCAGCATTTT,TRBV6-5,TRBJ1-5,-,-,14
CASSITGTSSYEQYF,TGTGCCAGCAGCATAACCGGGACTAGCTCCTACGAGCAGTACTTC,TRBV7-2,TRBJ2-7,TRBD2,-,15
CASRPSGGGTYEQYF,TGTGCCAGCAGGCCCTCCGGCGGGGGGACCTACGAGCAGTACTTC,TRBV7-2,TRBJ2-7,TRBD2,-,15
CASRAGEHQPQHF,TGTGCCAGCAGGGCCGGGGAACATCAGCCCCAGCATTTT,TRBV6-5,TRBJ1-5,-,once,13
CASSLDQGADEQYF,TGTGCCAGCAGCTTAGATCAGGGGGCGGACGAGCAGTACTTC,TRBV7-2,TRBJ2-7,TRBD1,-,14
CASSLMRAGTDTQYF,TGTGCCAGCAGCTTAATGAGGGCAGGCACAGATACGCAGTATTTT,TRBV7-9,TRBJ2-3,-,-,15
CASSPPGGGANVLTF,TGTGCCAGCAGCCCCCCGGGAGGTGGGGCCAACGTCCTGACTTTC,TRBV7-3,TRBJ2-6,TRBD2,-,15
CASSPRDSLYGYTF,TGTGCCAGCAGCCCGAGGGACAGTCTCTATGGCTACACCTTC,TRBV11-2,TRBJ1-2,TRBD1,few,14
CASSQDLATGEPQHF,TGCGCCAGCAGCCAAGATTTGGCAACGGGGGAGCCCCAGCATTTT,TRBV4-1,TRBJ1-5,-,-,15